This TCR beta chain was recorded in a study of PD-L1 blockade in urothelial cancer. The wider study: At 3 weeks (second dose) and 6 weeks after starting treatment, blood was analyzed. Median T cell yield from blood was 130,000 to 150,000. The study's findings and limits: Durable benefit was linked to greater 3-week expansion of tumor-associated blood clones.

The CDR3 covers 15 residues. Deletions cut 2 bases from V and 0 bases from J, with 11 bases between. The germline CDR1 and CDR2 sequences are MNHNS and SASEGT. Synthetic templates analogous to TCR were spiked into all PCRs individually. Measured with immunoSEQ multiplex PCR; TCRdb has only the in-frame clones, and not every one. The sample lists tens of thousands of clones; approximately 83% were seen once. Comment on this clone: Its matching antigen is unknown.

Time point described: peripheral blood 6 weeks after treatment start. V and J are TRBV6-1 and TRBJ2-7; D is perhaps TRBD2 (6 bases). The input for sequencing was PBMCs, taken around atezolizumab (anti-PD-L1) treatment. This clonotype was obtained from a man in his 60s with urothelial cancer. The CDR3 sequence is CASSERGYFSYEQYF. The CDR3, as DNA: TGTGCCAGCAGTGAACGGGGGTATTTCTCCTACGAGCAGTACTTC.